The T cell receptor beta chain described here comes from a study of PD-L1 blockade in urothelial cancer. Overall study: Previous chemotherapy exposure amounted to 0 to 3 regimens for patients. Samples came from 3 weeks, at the second dose, and 6 weeks into treatment.

The CDR3 sequence is 15 residues long. V lost 5 bases and J 4 bases, leaving 17 bases between the germline ends. Looked up from germline, CDR1 is LNHDA and CDR2 is SQIVND (reference sequence). Described time point: pretreatment peripheral blood. Sample contribution per patient ranged from 1 to 8, covering pretreatment and on-treatment. This table comes from immunoSEQ multiplex PCR, and its TCRdb copy is limited to in-frame clones, with some not included. The sample includes roughly 87,000 clones, 89% of them seen just once. The sequences come from PBMCs, collected around atezolizumab (anti-PD-L1) treatment. This chain joins TRBV19 and TRBJ1-1; D might be TRBD1 (6 bases). This clonotype was obtained from a woman older than 75 with urothelial cancer. The CDR3 bases are TGTGCCAGTAGTCCAGTCGACAGGAGTGGCACTGAAGCTTTCTTT. Translation: CASSPVDRSGTEAFF.